These T cell receptor beta chains were read from a single sample in a study of blood T cell repertoires in COVID-19. The repertoire was sequenced with immunoSEQ multiplex PCR; TCRdb's copy has only in-frame clones and lacks some. The data show some 150,000 clones, with about nine tenths seen just once and 0.8% to 0.95% held by the top ten. Sequences were obtained from peripheral blood. Every receptor here comes from a woman in her 50s with acute or convalescent COVID-19. Each CDR3 is given with its conserved first and last residue. Each record gives: clone size, V gene, J gene, D gene, CDR3 DNA, CDR3 protein. The D gene is left open where the match is weak. Only some rows state a clone size, as once, few, many or a class for expanded clones.

-,TRBV5-1,TRBJ2-3,-,TGCGCCAGCAGCTTGAAAACAGGGAGTATGAATACGCAGTATTTT,CASSLKTGSMNTQYF
-,TRBV10-3,TRBJ2-3,-,TGTGCCAGTAATGGGGGAGGGGGGGTATTGGATACGCAGTATTTT,CASNGGGGVLDTQYF
-,TRBV11-2,TRBJ1-6,-,TGTGCCAGCAGCTTAGATACAGGGACACCCCTCCACTTT,CASSLDTGTPLHF
-,TRBV29-1,TRBJ1-2,TRBD1,TGCAGCGTCGGGACAGGCCAGGTTTCTGAGTATGGCTACACCTTC,CSVGTGQVSEYGYTF
-,TRBV11-2,TRBJ1-5,TRBD1,TGTGCCAGCAGCTTTAACCAGGGGGCAGGCAATCAGCCCCAGCATTTT,CASSFNQGAGNQPQHF
-,TRBV18,TRBJ1-3,-,TGTGCCAGCTCAGGAGGGGAAAACACCATATATTTT,CASSGGENTIYF
few,TRBV24-1,TRBJ2-2,TRBD1,TGTGCCACCAGTGACCAGAAACCGGGACAGGGGTTGGTCGGGGAGCTGTTTTTT,CATSDQKPGQGLVGELFF
-,TRBV9,TRBJ1-1,-,TGTGCCAGCAGTGTGGTAGGGGCGGGGACTGAAGCTTTCTTT,CASSVVGAGTEAFF
-,TRBV2,TRBJ1-4,-,TGTGCCAGCAACGAGGGAGGGGTGAATGAAAAACTGTTTTTT,CASNEGGVNEKLFF
-,TRBV6-2/TRBV6-3,TRBJ2-7,-,TGTGCCAGCAGTGATCCGGGATATAACCCTTCTGTGCAGTACTTC,CASSDPGYNPSVQYF
-,TRBV2,TRBJ1-1,TRBD1,TGTGCTTACCGACAGGGAGGAACTGAAGCTTTCTTT,CAYRQGGTEAFF
-,TRBV11-3,TRBJ1-1,-,TGTGCCAGCAGCCCCGCGGGGGGTAGGACTGAAGCTTTCTTT,CASSPAGGRTEAFF
-,TRBV28,TRBJ2-3,-,TGTGCCAGCAGTACCCCCCGACAGTTAAATCCCACAGATACGCAGTATTTT,CASSTPRQLNPTDTQYF
-,TRBV5-1,TRBJ1-4,-,TGCGCCAGCAGCGAGCCAGGGCGTGAAAAACTGTTTTTT,CASSEPGREKLFF
-,TRBV9,TRBJ1-1,-,TGTGCCAGCAGTCTAAGGGGGATGAACACTGAAGCTTTCTTT,CASSLRGMNTEAFF
-,TRBV23-1,TRBJ2-5,-,TGCGCCAGCAGTCAATCAGTCGGGAATCAAGAGACCCAGTACTTC,CASSQSVGNQETQYF
-,TRBV19,TRBJ1-5,-,TGTGCCAGTAGTATCCCCCAGAATAGCAATCAGCCCCAGCATTTT,CASSIPQNSNQPQHF
-,TRBV7-2,TRBJ2-5,-,TGTGCCAGCAGCTTAGTAGGGGCCGTACAAGAGACCCAGTACTTC,CASSLVGAVQETQYF
few,TRBV30,TRBJ2-7,TRBD1,TGTGCCTGGAGTGTACGGGACAGGGTTAGGGTAGAGTACTTC,CAWSVRDRVRVEYF
-,TRBV7-2,TRBJ2-7,-,TGTGCCAGCAGCTTAAACAGGGTGAACTACGAGCAGTACTTC,CASSLNRVNYEQYF
-,TRBV2,TRBJ2-7,TRBD1,TGTGCCAGCAGTTTGGACAGGGGGCGGGAGCAGTACTTC,CASSLDRGREQYF
once,TRBV9,TRBJ1-2,-,TGTGCCAGCAGCGTAGAAGGCAGGGGCTTAAATGGCTACACCTTC,CASSVEGRGLNGYTF
-,TRBV30,TRBJ1-1,-,TGTGCCTGGATGGGCATGAACACTGAAGCTTTCTTT,CAWMGMNTEAFF
-,TRBV15,TRBJ2-1,-,TGTGCCACCAGCAGAGTTCGGGTGAAAAACAATGAGCAGTTCTTC,CATSRVRVKNNEQFF
once,TRBV9,TRBJ1-1,-,TGTGCCAGCAGCGTTTATAGGAACACTGAAGCTTTCTTT,CASSVYRNTEAFF
-,TRBV18,TRBJ2-7,-,TGTGCCAGCTCGATGACAGCTAGCTACGAGCAGTACTTC,CASSMTASYEQYF
-,TRBV15,TRBJ2-1,-,TGTGCCACCGATCGAGATGGGGGGAGCTCCTACAATGAGCAGTTCTTC,CATDRDGGSSYNEQFF
-,TRBV7-9,TRBJ1-3,-,TGTGCCAGCAGCTTAGTACACGGGAGCTCTGGAAACACCATATATTTT,CASSLVHGSSGNTIYF
-,TRBV2,TRBJ2-7,-,TGTGCCAGGCGGACAGATGGTGGGTCCTACGAGCAGTACTTC,CARRTDGGSYEQYF
-,TRBV6-1,TRBJ1-2,-,TGTGCCAGCAGTGAAGGCCCGGACTATGGCTACACCTTC,CASSEGPDYGYTF
once,TRBV10-3,TRBJ1-1,-,TGTGCCATCAGTGAGTTACGGGGAAGGGCGAACACTGAAGCTTTCTTT,CAISELRGRANTEAFF
-,TRBV2,TRBJ1-2,TRBD1,TGTGCCCGGACCTGGACAGGGGGCTATGGCTACACCTTC,CARTWTGGYGYTF
once,TRBV7-6,TRBJ2-3,TRBD2,TGTGCCAGCAGCTTAGCGCCTAGCGGTCGGGTAGATACGCAGTATTTT,CASSLAPSGRVDTQYF
-,TRBV6-1,TRBJ1-1,TRBD1,TGTGCCAGCAGTGACGGGACAGGGAACACTGAAGCTTTCTTT,CASSDGTGNTEAFF
once,TRBV6-6,TRBJ2-7,-,TGTGCCAGCAGTAAGGACAGATACTCCTACGAGCAGTACTTC,CASSKDRYSYEQYF
-,TRBV6-6,TRBJ2-3,TRBD1,TGTGCCAGTTACAGGGGTGGCACAGATACGCAGTATTTT,CASYRGGTDTQYF
-,TRBV14,TRBJ2-1,TRBD2,TGTGCCAGCAGCCAAGGCATCGGGACTAGCGGCTACAATGAGCAGTTCTTC,CASSQGIGTSGYNEQFF
-,TRBV5-5,TRBJ2-7,-,TGTGCCAGCAGCTTCGGACTTGAGCAGTACTTC,CASSFGLEQYF
-,TRBV19,TRBJ1-4,-,TGTGCCAGTAGTATGATTTATGGGACACCTTATGAAAAACTGTTTTTT,CASSMIYGTPYEKLFF
-,TRBV3-1/TRBV3-2,TRBJ2-1,TRBD1,TGTGCCAGCAGCCAAGAGAGGGGGCACAATGAGCAGTTCTTC,CASSQERGHNEQFF
-,TRBV4-1,TRBJ1-6,TRBD1,TGCGCCAGCAGCGTGGAACAGGGGGCAACCTATAATTCACCCCTCCACTTT,CASSVEQGATYNSPLHF
few,TRBV7-2,TRBJ1-5,TRBD1,TGTGCCAGCAGCTCCCCGACAGGGATTAGCAATCAGCCCCAGCATTTT,CASSSPTGISNQPQHF
-,TRBV5-1,TRBJ2-3,-,TGCGCCAGCAGCTTGGTTCTAGGAAGTACAGATACGCAGTATTTT,CASSLVLGSTDTQYF
-,TRBV5-1,TRBJ1-6,-,TGCGCCAGCAGCCCGGGACTGAGCTCCTATAATTCACCCCTCCACTTT,CASSPGLSSYNSPLHF
-,TRBV19,TRBJ2-3,TRBD2,TGTGCCAGTAGCCGTGGGGGGGCAGATACGCAGTATTTT,CASSRGGADTQYF
-,TRBV30,TRBJ1-1,TRBD1,TGTGCCTGGAGTGTGGGACAGGGTCCCCTTTTT,CAWSVGQGPLF
once,TRBV2,TRBJ1-5,-,TGTGCCAGCAATAGGGAGTGGGATCAGCCCCAGCATTTT,CASNREWDQPQHF
-,TRBV5-1,TRBJ1-4,-,TGCGCCAGCAGCTCCACAGGGTTATCTAATGAAAAACTGTTTTTT,CASSSTGLSNEKLFF
-,TRBV10-3,TRBJ1-2,-,TGTGCCATCAGTGAGTCATTAGGCGGGACGGCGTCCATTAACTATGGCTACACCTTC,CAISESLGGTASINYGYTF
-,TRBV19,TRBJ2-1,TRBD2,TGTGCCAGTAGTATACCCAGCGGGAGGCCCTACAATGAGCAGTTCTTC,CASSIPSGRPYNEQFF
-,TRBV6-1,TRBJ2-5,TRBD1,TGTGCCAGCAGTGGTTCTGGGACAGGGGGCTTGGAGACCCAGTACTTC,CASSGSGTGGLETQYF
-,TRBV19,TRBJ1-4,-,TGTGCCAGTATAGGGGGGGCAGGTGAAAAACTGTTTTTT,CASIGGAGEKLFF
-,TRBV4-1,TRBJ2-1,-,TGCGCCAGCAGCCCTAACGATGGCAGGGGTCTTCTAAATGAGCAGTTCTTC,CASSPNDGRGLLNEQFF
-,TRBV5-1,TRBJ2-3,-,TGCGCCAGCAGCTTGGTGGCTAGCGGCACAGATACGCAGTATTTT,CASSLVASGTDTQYF
-,TRBV27,TRBJ2-1,TRBD2,TGTGCCAGCAGTTTATCAGGGACTAGCGGGCAATACAATGAGCAGTTCTTC,CASSLSGTSGQYNEQFF